This TCR beta chain was sequenced in a study of neurological immune-mediated disorders. The germline gives CDR1 SEHNR, CDR2 FQNEAQ (reference sequence). V trimming: 7 bases; J trimming: 1 base; junction bases outside the gene matches: 17. This CDR3 contains 18 residues. TCRdb ran MiXCR on the 5' RACE reads and lists one entry per CDR3 protein. Among fewer than 20,000 distinct CDR3 sequences, 7% to 9.5% were seen once, and the ten largest hold over 40%. This clonotype was seen ten or more times. This receptor was taken from a man aged 45 to 65 in good health. The sequenced sample consisted of CD8+ T cells from blood. This chain uses TRBV7-9 with TRBJ2-7, with 9 bases lining up with TRBD2. The CDR3 protein is CASNSLKGGRAMSYEQYF. In DNA form, the CDR3 reads TGTGCCAGCAACTCCCTCAAAGGCGGGAGGGCCATGTCCTACGAGCAGTACTTC. The full variable domain, completed using reference TRBV7-9 and TRBJ2-7, is DTGVSQNPRHKITKRGQNVTFRCDPISEHNRLYWYRQTLGQGPEFLTYFQNEAQLEKSRLLSDRFSAERPKGSFSTLEIQRTEQGDSAMYLCASNSLKGGRAMSYEQYFGPGTRLTVT.